This passage covers 18 T cell receptor beta chains from one sample sequenced in a study of T cell responses to AZD1222 COVID-19 vaccine. TCRdb keeps only in-frame clones here, not all; method: immunoSEQ multiplex PCR. The table has 95,000 to 110,000 clones, about nine tenths seen once. This specimen consisted of peripheral blood, obtained on day 0 of AZD1222 vaccination. These receptor sequences come from an adult in good health.

The chain links TRBV21-1 to TRBJ1-6; the table calls TRBD1, which could not be checked here. TRBV21-1 counts as a pseudogene. The CDR3 covers 15 residues. The chain's CDR3 is CASSKVLQGRSSLHF. The CDR3 bases are TGTGCCAGCAGCAAAGTTTTACAGGGACGATCATCCCTCCACTTT.

The gene calls are TRBV19 and TRBJ1-3, with 7 bases aligning to TRBD1. Germline loops: CDR1 LNHDA, CDR2 SQIVND (reference sequence). J lost 2 bases, V lost 3 bases, and 4 bases had no gene match. The CDR3 contains 15 residues. The CDR3: CASSIDRDPGNTIYF. The CDR3 DNA reads TGTGCCAGTAGTATTGACAGGGACCCTGGAAACACCATATATTTT.

The chain has TRBV6-5 and TRBJ2-7, with 7 bases lining up with TRBD2. V trimming: 8 bases; J trimming: 2 bases; junction bases outside the gene matches: 12. The CDR3 sequence is 15 residues long. Germline V gene lookup returns CDR1 MNHEY and CDR2 SVGAGI. The CDR3 reads CASYSPGLPPYEQYF. For the CDR3, the DNA is TGTGCCAGCTACAGTCCGGGACTACCGCCCTACGAGCAGTACTTC.

This CDR3 is CATSRVSGFMGETQYF. The CDR3 DNA follows: TGTGCCACCAGCAGAGTTTCAGGGTTTATGGGAGAGACCCAGTACTTC. The rearrangement uses TRBV15 and TRBJ2-5; the D gene is possibly TRBD1 (5 bases). Germline CDR1 is LNHNV and CDR2 is YYDKDF (reference sequence). The CDR3 spans 16 residues. Trimming left V 1 base short and J 4 bases short, with 16 bases between. The variable domain in full, with the rest retrieved from reference TRBV15 and TRBJ2-5, is DAMVIQNPRYQVTQFGKPVTLSCSQTLNHNVMYWYQQKSSQAPKLLFHYYDKDFNNEADTPDNFQSRRPNTSFCFLDIRSPGLGDTAMYLCATSRVSGFMGETQYFGPGTRLLVL.

The V call is TRBV11-2, the J call TRBJ2-1; D remains unclear. The germline V gene encodes CDR1 SGHAT and CDR2 FQNNGV. The CDR3 is made up of 13 amino acids. Trimming took off 5 bases at V and 6 bases at J, with 11 bases between the two ends. The CDR3: CASSPLTSNEQFF. The CDR3 DNA sequence: TGTGCCAGCAGCCCCCTCACCAGCAATGAGCAGTTCTTC.

The rearrangement links TRBV5-1 to TRBJ1-5; unclear D gene. The CDR3 is 14 residues long. V lost 0 bases to trimming and J lost 7 bases, with 11 bases between them. Germline CDR1 reads SGHRS; CDR2 reads YFSETQ. The CDR3, as DNA: TGCGCCAGCAGCTTGGGAGGGTCCGGACAGCCCCAGCATTTT. The encoded protein is CASSLGGSGQPQHF. The complete variable domain, with remaining parts taken from reference TRBV5-1 and TRBJ1-5, reads KAGVTQTPRYLIKTRGQQVTLSCSPISGHRSVSWYQQTPGQGLQFLFEYFSETQRNKGNFPGRFSGRQFSNSRSEMNVSTLELGDSALYLCASSLGGSGQPQHFGDGTRLSIL.

This chain connects TRBV6-6 to TRBJ2-1; weak D call: TRBD2 (7 bases). V lost 6 bases to trimming and J lost 1 base, with 16 bases between them. The V gene's germline CDR1 is MNHNY and CDR2 SVGAGI (reference sequence). The length of the CDR3 is 16 residues. The DNA for the CDR3 is TGTGCCAGCAGGCCCTCAGGGGAGGGATCCTACAATGAGCAGTTCTTC. It yields the protein CASRPSGEGSYNEQFF.

This clone was seen just once. The rearrangement links TRBV12-5 to TRBJ1-3, with 8 bases that match TRBD1. Germline CDR1 reads LGHNT; CDR2 reads FRNRAP. Germline trimming cut 6 bases from V and 0 bases from J; bases unmatched to any gene: 4. The CDR3 sequence is 15 residues long. The chain's CDR3 is CASGPGQGSGNTIYF. For the CDR3, the DNA is TGTGCTAGTGGCCCAGGACAGGGCTCTGGAAACACCATATATTTT.

The rearrangement joins TRBV4-1 to TRBJ1-5; D unclear. CDR3 size: 17 residues. Germline loops: CDR1 MGHRA, CDR2 YSYEKL. Trimming took off 4 bases at V and 0 bases at J, with 16 bases between the two ends. CDR3 bases: TGCGCCAGCAGCCCCACAATCGGGCTTGGTAGCAATCAGCCCCAGCATTTT. It yields the protein CASSPTIGLGSNQPQHF.

In regard to this clone: In the same sample, other DNA sequences code for this CDR3. This rearrangement joins TRBV6-5 to TRBJ2-7; 11 positions match TRBD1. Looked up from germline, CDR1 is MNHEY and CDR2 is SVGAGI. This CDR3 is 14 amino acids long. V shed 7 bases and J 4 bases; nucleotides not matched to a gene: 6. The DNA for the CDR3 is TGTGCCAGCAACCGGGACAGGGGGAGGTACGAGCAGTACTTC. This codes for CASNRDRGRYEQYF.

This clone was seen just once. CDR3 nucleotide sequence: TGTGCCAGCAGCACACAGGGATCTGGGGCCAACGTCCTGACTTTC. This gives the protein CASSTQGSGANVLTF. The J gene is TRBJ2-6, the V gene TRBV9; D might be TRBD1 (6 bases). This CDR3 has 15 amino acids. CDR1 and CDR2 from the germline V gene are SGDLS and YYNGEE. The V end was cut by 4 bases, the J end by 1 base, with 9 bases between.

V is TRBV5-1 and J is TRBJ2-7; no definite D call. This CDR3 contains 12 residues. CDR1 is SGHRS and CDR2 is YFSETQ in the germline V gene. Trimming removed 5 bases from V and 2 bases from J, with 8 bases in between. The chain's CDR3 is CASRLLAYEQYF. Written as DNA, the CDR3 is TGCGCCAGCAGGCTGTTGGCCTACGAGCAGTACTTC.

The gene calls are TRBV7-9 and TRBJ2-1; 8 positions agree with TRBD2. Trimming took 5 bases from V and 8 from J; bases not matched to a gene: 17. Germline V CDR1 and CDR2: SEHNR, FQNEAQ (reference sequence). CDR3 length: 17 amino acids. CDR3 sequence reads: CASSPKAGTSGGYEQFF. The CDR3 DNA is TGTGCCAGCAGCCCAAAAGCCGGGACTAGTGGGGGCTATGAGCAGTTCTTC.

This clone was observed once. The chain uses TRBV5-5 and TRBJ2-7; D is ambiguous. Trimming removed 4 bases from V and 0 bases from J, with 5 bases in between. The CDR3 consists of 12 residues. Looked up from germline, CDR1 is SGHKS and CDR2 is YYEKEE (reference sequence). CDR3 sequence (DNA): TGTGCCAGCAGCACGAGCTCCTACGAGCAGTACTTC. Residues: CASSTSSYEQYF.

The J gene is TRBJ2-1, the V gene TRBV11-3, with 10 bases fitting TRBD2. V gave up 1 base and J gave up 8 bases; unmatched junction bases: 5. The CDR3 contains 15 residues. The germline gives CDR1 SGHNT, CDR2 YENEEA. CDR3 amino acids: CASSLVAGGLDEQFF. The CDR3 nucleotides are TGTGCCAGCAGCTTAGTAGCGGGGGGCCTAGATGAGCAGTTCTTC.

The rearrangement links TRBV29-1 to TRBJ2-7; TRBD2 is a possible D gene (6 bases). Trimming left V 1 base short and J 2 bases short, with 9 bases between. The germline gives CDR1 SQVTM, CDR2 ANQGSEA. This CDR3 region has 13 residues. CDR3 bases: TGCAGCGTTGAAGCGGGACTGACCTACGAGCAGTACTTC. Protein: CSVEAGLTYEQYF.

This chain links TRBV6-5 with TRBJ1-1, with D tentatively TRBD1 (5 bases). The CDR3 is 13 residues long. The germline V gene encodes CDR1 MNHEY and CDR2 SVGAGI. The V end was cut by 7 bases, the J end by 7 bases, with 16 bases between. The CDR3 sequence is CASNLPPGGEAFF. The CDR3 DNA reads TGTGCCAGCAACCTACCTCCTGGGGGTGAAGCTTTCTTT.

This clone was picked up a small number of times. The chain uses TRBV15 and TRBJ2-1; TRBD1 agrees at 7 bases. CDR3 size: 16 residues. With 5 bases clipped from V and 4 bases from J, the junction kept 11 bases outside the gene matches. Per germline, CDR1 LNHNV and CDR2 YYDKDF (reference sequence). The CDR3 spells CATSSTGQDLYNEQFF. The CDR3 region has the DNA TGTGCCACCAGCTCCACCGGACAGGATTTATACAATGAGCAGTTCTTC.